This is a list of T cell receptor beta chains from one sample in a study of blood T cell repertoires in COVID-19. The method was immunoSEQ multiplex PCR; TCRdb's version includes in-frame clones alone and lacks a portion of them. Of hundreds of thousands of clones in the sample, less than 85% were seen once. Sequenced sample: peripheral blood. These receptors were taken from a woman older than 75 with active or convalescent COVID-19. Both conserved end residues are part of each CDR3. Each record gives: J gene, D gene, V gene, clone size, CDR3 protein, CDR3 DNA. D genes are given only for firm matches. For some rows the clone size is stated as once, few or many, or as a class when expanded; others skip it.

j_call: TRBJ1-2
d_call: NA
v_call: TRBV6-5
clone_size: NA
cdr3_aa: CASSQGFGYTF
cdr3_nt: TGTGCCAGCAGCCAGGGCTTCGGCTACACCTTC

j_call: TRBJ1-2
d_call: TRBD1
v_call: TRBV29-1
clone_size: NA
cdr3_aa: CSVEDGQGYGYTF
cdr3_nt: TGCAGCGTTGAAGATGGACAGGGTTATGGCTACACCTTC

j_call: TRBJ1-2
d_call: NA
v_call: TRBV21-1
clone_size: NA
cdr3_aa: CASIQDSTGAYGYTF
cdr3_nt: TGTGCCAGCATCCAAGATTCGACAGGGGCGTATGGCTACACCTTC

j_call: TRBJ1-1
d_call: NA
v_call: TRBV7-9
clone_size: once
cdr3_aa: CASTIFRGQGRVRAEAFF
cdr3_nt: TGTGCCAGCACCATCTTCAGGGGTCAGGGACGGGTTCGGGCTGAAGCTTTCTTT

j_call: TRBJ2-1
d_call: TRBD2
v_call: TRBV10-1
clone_size: NA
cdr3_aa: CASSESGLSSYNEQFF
cdr3_nt: TGCGCCAGCAGTGAGTCGGGACTAAGCTCCTACAATGAGCAGTTCTTC

j_call: TRBJ1-5
d_call: TRBD1
v_call: TRBV28
clone_size: NA
cdr3_aa: CASSLAGGSQPQHF
cdr3_nt: TGTGCCAGCAGTTTGGCAGGGGGCTCTCAGCCCCAGCATTTT

j_call: TRBJ1-1
d_call: NA
v_call: TRBV5-1
clone_size: NA
cdr3_aa: CASSYRGNTEAFF
cdr3_nt: TGCGCCAGCAGCTACCGGGGGAACACTGAAGCTTTCTTT

j_call: TRBJ1-1
d_call: NA
v_call: TRBV4-1
clone_size: NA
cdr3_aa: CASSLRENTEAFF
cdr3_nt: TGCGCCAGCAGTTTGAGGGAGAACACTGAAGCTTTCTTT

j_call: TRBJ1-2
d_call: TRBD1
v_call: TRBV11-2
clone_size: NA
cdr3_aa: CASSLIQGRDGYTF
cdr3_nt: TGTGCCAGCAGCCTTATACAGGGGAGAGATGGCTACACCTTC

j_call: TRBJ2-1
d_call: TRBD2
v_call: TRBV19
clone_size: few
cdr3_aa: CASTEGLAGADEQFF
cdr3_nt: TGTGCCAGCACGGAGGGACTAGCGGGAGCTGATGAGCAGTTCTTC

j_call: TRBJ1-5
d_call: NA
v_call: TRBV28
clone_size: NA
cdr3_aa: CASSFPRGMGDQPQHF
cdr3_nt: TGTGCCAGCAGTTTCCCTCGGGGGATGGGGGATCAGCCCCAGCATTTT

j_call: TRBJ1-6
d_call: TRBD1
v_call: TRBV2
clone_size: NA
cdr3_aa: CASSEAAGGFSPLHF
cdr3_nt: TGTGCCAGCAGTGAAGCGGCAGGGGGCTTTTCACCCCTCCACTTT

j_call: TRBJ2-3
d_call: TRBD2
v_call: TRBV5-1
clone_size: NA
cdr3_aa: CASSLGLAISTDTQYF
cdr3_nt: TGCGCCAGCAGCTTGGGACTAGCGATCAGCACAGATACGCAGTATTTT

j_call: TRBJ1-6
d_call: TRBD1
v_call: TRBV6-1
clone_size: NA
cdr3_aa: CASSEWDRANDNSPLHF
cdr3_nt: TGTGCCAGCAGTGAATGGGACAGGGCAAACGATAATTCACCCCTCCACTTT

j_call: TRBJ2-5
d_call: TRBD1
v_call: TRBV5-1
clone_size: NA
cdr3_aa: CASSLGQGIETQYF
cdr3_nt: TGCGCCAGCAGCTTGGGACAGGGAATCGAGACCCAGTACTTC

j_call: TRBJ1-3
d_call: NA
v_call: TRBV6-6
clone_size: NA
cdr3_aa: CASSYPGNSGNTIYF
cdr3_nt: TGTGCCAGCAGTTACCCGGGTAACTCTGGAAACACCATATATTTT

j_call: TRBJ1-1
d_call: TRBD1
v_call: TRBV5-1
clone_size: NA
cdr3_aa: CASSGGTGGFKAFF
cdr3_nt: TGCGCCAGCAGCGGGGGGACAGGAGGTTTCAAAGCTTTCTTT

j_call: TRBJ1-1
d_call: TRBD1
v_call: TRBV27
clone_size: NA
cdr3_aa: CASSRQGAGTEAFF
cdr3_nt: TGTGCCAGCAGTCGACAGGGGGCAGGCACTGAAGCTTTCTTT

j_call: TRBJ2-7
d_call: NA
v_call: TRBV5-6
clone_size: NA
cdr3_aa: CASSLNRFEQYF
cdr3_nt: TGTGCCAGCAGCTTAAACAGGTTCGAGCAGTACTTC

j_call: TRBJ2-1
d_call: TRBD2
v_call: TRBV19
clone_size: NA
cdr3_aa: CASSLSGTSGRARYNEQFF
cdr3_nt: TGTGCCAGTAGTTTATCCGGGACTAGCGGGAGGGCCAGGTACAATGAGCAGTTCTTC

j_call: TRBJ1-5
d_call: TRBD1
v_call: TRBV28
clone_size: NA
cdr3_aa: CASSSGQGRQPQHF
cdr3_nt: TGTGCCAGCAGTTCCGGACAGGGACGTCAGCCCCAGCATTTT

j_call: TRBJ2-7
d_call: TRBD1
v_call: TRBV10-1
clone_size: few
cdr3_aa: CASSGGTAYEQYF
cdr3_nt: TGCGCCAGCAGTGGAGGGACAGCCTACGAGCAGTACTTC

j_call: TRBJ1-1
d_call: NA
v_call: TRBV5-1
clone_size: NA
cdr3_aa: CASSAQPGGWDTEAFF
cdr3_nt: TGCGCCAGCAGCGCACAACCTGGAGGCTGGGACACTGAAGCTTTCTTT

j_call: TRBJ2-5
d_call: TRBD1
v_call: TRBV11-2
clone_size: NA
cdr3_aa: CASSLDLAGGAQETQYF
cdr3_nt: TGTGCCAGCAGCTTAGATCTGGCAGGGGGTGCCCAAGAGACCCAGTACTTC

j_call: TRBJ2-4
d_call: TRBD1
v_call: TRBV3-1/TRBV3-2
clone_size: NA
cdr3_aa: CASSQGGQVPLKNIQYF
cdr3_nt: TGTGCCAGCAGCCAAGGGGGACAGGTACCCCTTAAAAACATTCAGTACTTC

j_call: TRBJ1-4
d_call: TRBD1
v_call: TRBV20-1
clone_size: NA
cdr3_aa: CSASGGTANEKLFF
cdr3_nt: TGCAGTGCTAGTGGAGGGACAGCTAATGAAAAACTGTTTTTT

j_call: TRBJ2-7
d_call: NA
v_call: TRBV27
clone_size: NA
cdr3_aa: CASSLTEFYEQYF
cdr3_nt: TGTGCCAGCAGTTTGACAGAGTTCTACGAGCAGTACTTC

j_call: TRBJ1-4
d_call: TRBD1
v_call: TRBV5-1
clone_size: NA
cdr3_aa: CASSPGQLHLNEKLFF
cdr3_nt: TGCGCCAGCAGCCCGGGACAGCTGCACCTTAATGAAAAACTGTTTTTT

j_call: TRBJ2-7
d_call: NA
v_call: TRBV5-1
clone_size: NA
cdr3_aa: CASSWKGSAYEQYF
cdr3_nt: TGCGCCAGCAGCTGGAAGGGGTCCGCCTACGAGCAGTACTTC

j_call: TRBJ1-6
d_call: NA
v_call: TRBV7-2
clone_size: NA
cdr3_aa: CASSLQGYNSPLHF
cdr3_nt: TGTGCCAGCAGCCTACAGGGCTATAATTCACCCCTCCACTTT

j_call: TRBJ1-1
d_call: NA
v_call: TRBV18
clone_size: NA
cdr3_aa: CASSPAPGNTEAFF
cdr3_nt: TGTGCCAGCTCACCGGCCCCGGGGAACACTGAAGCTTTCTTT

j_call: TRBJ2-1
d_call: NA
v_call: TRBV10-3
clone_size: NA
cdr3_aa: CAISERALDYQVF
cdr3_nt: TGTGCCATCAGTGAGAGGGCCTTGGACTATCAGGTCTTC

j_call: TRBJ1-1
d_call: NA
v_call: TRBV10-3
clone_size: once
cdr3_aa: CATIRGTEAFF
cdr3_nt: TGTGCCACCATAAGAGGAACTGAAGCTTTCTTT

j_call: TRBJ2-7
d_call: NA
v_call: TRBV11-3
clone_size: few
cdr3_aa: CASSLGYGEQYF
cdr3_nt: TGTGCCAGCAGCTTAGGTTACGGCGAGCAGTACTTC

j_call: TRBJ1-1
d_call: TRBD1
v_call: TRBV19
clone_size: NA
cdr3_aa: CASSTSGQGAGAFF
cdr3_nt: TGTGCCAGTAGTACCTCGGGACAGGGGGCAGGAGCTTTCTTT

j_call: TRBJ2-3
d_call: NA
v_call: TRBV5-1
clone_size: NA
cdr3_aa: CASSLRAGGLVTDTQYF
cdr3_nt: TGCGCCAGCAGCTTGAGGGCCGGAGGACTGGTCACAGATACGCAGTATTTT

j_call: TRBJ1-6
d_call: TRBD1
v_call: TRBV6-1
clone_size: NA
cdr3_aa: CASSESYGTGDSPLHF
cdr3_nt: TGTGCCAGCAGTGAATCGTACGGGACAGGGGATTCACCCCTCCACTTT

j_call: TRBJ2-1
d_call: NA
v_call: TRBV10-3
clone_size: NA
cdr3_aa: CAISGFDSGEQFF
cdr3_nt: TGTGCCATCAGTGGGTTCGACTCGGGTGAGCAGTTCTTC

j_call: TRBJ2-1
d_call: NA
v_call: TRBV5-1
clone_size: NA
cdr3_aa: CASSLGQTYNEQFF
cdr3_nt: TGCGCCAGCAGCTTAGGACAGACCTACAATGAGCAGTTCTTC

j_call: TRBJ1-1
d_call: NA
v_call: TRBV19
clone_size: NA
cdr3_aa: CASTIGRENTEAFF
cdr3_nt: TGTGCCAGTACAATAGGGAGGGAGAACACTGAAGCTTTCTTT

j_call: TRBJ1-5
d_call: TRBD1
v_call: TRBV19
clone_size: NA
cdr3_aa: CASRPDRVLQPQHF
cdr3_nt: TGTGCCAGTAGACCAGACAGGGTACTCCAGCCCCAGCATTTT

j_call: TRBJ1-2
d_call: NA
v_call: TRBV6-5
clone_size: once
cdr3_aa: CASRGSGAGGYTF
cdr3_nt: TGTGCCAGCAGGGGCAGCGGGGCGGGCGGCTACACCTTC

j_call: TRBJ1-2
d_call: TRBD1
v_call: TRBV5-1
clone_size: NA
cdr3_aa: CASSKGDSLYGYTF
cdr3_nt: TGCGCCAGCAGCAAAGGGGACAGCCTTTATGGCTACACCTTC

j_call: TRBJ2-7
d_call: TRBD1
v_call: TRBV19
clone_size: NA
cdr3_aa: CASSPTGTDYEQYF
cdr3_nt: TGTGCCAGTAGTCCCACCGGGACAGACTACGAGCAGTACTTC

j_call: TRBJ1-1
d_call: NA
v_call: TRBV5-1
clone_size: NA
cdr3_aa: CASRYGWNTEAFF
cdr3_nt: TGCGCCAGCCGATATGGCTGGAACACTGAAGCTTTCTTT

j_call: TRBJ1-4
d_call: TRBD1
v_call: TRBV6-5
clone_size: few
cdr3_aa: CATIWDREFNEKLFF
cdr3_nt: TGTGCCACCATATGGGACAGGGAGTTTAATGAAAAACTGTTTTTT

j_call: TRBJ1-5
d_call: NA
v_call: TRBV15
clone_size: NA
cdr3_aa: CATSRGAGSQPQHF
cdr3_nt: TGTGCCACCAGCAGAGGGGCAGGGTCTCAGCCCCAGCATTTT

j_call: TRBJ2-4
d_call: NA
v_call: TRBV5-1
clone_size: NA
cdr3_aa: CASSLGRGEDIQYF
cdr3_nt: TGCGCCAGCAGCTTGGGACGGGGTGAGGACATTCAGTACTTC

j_call: TRBJ1-1
d_call: NA
v_call: TRBV28
clone_size: NA
cdr3_aa: CASSLPGLEAFF
cdr3_nt: TGTGCCAGCAGCTTGCCGGGACTTGAAGCTTTCTTT

j_call: TRBJ2-2
d_call: TRBD2
v_call: TRBV5-4
clone_size: NA
cdr3_aa: CASSLGGGRAPETGELFF
cdr3_nt: TGTGCCAGCAGCTTGGGTGGCGGGAGGGCCCCAGAAACCGGGGAGCTGTTTTTT

j_call: TRBJ2-5
d_call: TRBD2
v_call: TRBV30
clone_size: NA
cdr3_aa: CAWTPFGGGAETQYF
cdr3_nt: TGTGCTTGGACCCCATTCGGGGGGGGCGCGGAGACCCAGTACTTC

j_call: TRBJ2-2
d_call: NA
v_call: TRBV28
clone_size: few
cdr3_aa: CASSSHSGGELFF
cdr3_nt: TGTGCCAGCAGTTCCCATAGTGGCGGGGAGCTGTTTTTT